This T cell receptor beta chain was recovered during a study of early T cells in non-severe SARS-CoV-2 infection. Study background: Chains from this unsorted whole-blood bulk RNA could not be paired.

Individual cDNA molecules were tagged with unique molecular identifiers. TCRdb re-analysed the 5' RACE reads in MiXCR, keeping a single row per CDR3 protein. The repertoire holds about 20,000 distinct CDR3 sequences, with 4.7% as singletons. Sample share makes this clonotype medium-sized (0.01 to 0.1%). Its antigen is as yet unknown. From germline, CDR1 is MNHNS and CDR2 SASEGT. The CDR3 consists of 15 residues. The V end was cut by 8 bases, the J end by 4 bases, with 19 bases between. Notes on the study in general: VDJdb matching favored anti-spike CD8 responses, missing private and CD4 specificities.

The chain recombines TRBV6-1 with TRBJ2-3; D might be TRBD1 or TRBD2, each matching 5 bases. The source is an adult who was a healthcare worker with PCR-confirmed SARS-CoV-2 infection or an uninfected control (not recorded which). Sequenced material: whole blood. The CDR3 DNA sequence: TGTGCCAGCCTCGTTGGGGGTCGGGGCGCAGATACGCAGTATTTT. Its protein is CASLVGGRGADTQYF.